This record concerns one TCR beta chain sequence. As yet, its antigen is unknown. These data belong to a study of vaccination effects on CD4 cells after COVID-19. Antigen-specific CD4+ T cells expanded by the ViraFEST assay with viral peptide pools were then sequenced. Cultured cells yielded isolated CD4+ T cells after 10 to 11 days. Vaccination of participants consisted of two doses of either the BNT162b2 or mRNA-1273 vaccine. The authors exchanged half the medium for IL-2 medium on days 3 and 7. CDR1 and CDR2 (germline): SGHKS, YYEKEE (reference sequence). V gave up 1 base and J gave up 1 base, with 14 bases separating them. There are 16 residues in the CDR3. Some clones are missing from TCRdb's copy, which holds only in-frame ones; the method was immunoSEQ multiplex PCR. In the table there are about 15,000 clones, 75% of which are singletons.

V is TRBV5-5 and J is TRBJ1-2; D remains unclear. The sequencing here drew on CD4+ T cells from PBMCs cultured with HCoV-NL63 spike peptides, taken after COVID-19 vaccination. This sequence was found in a human donor who received a COVID-19 vaccine. CDR3 nucleotide sequence: TGTGCCAGCAGCTTGAATTGGTCAGGACGTAACTATGGCTACACCTTC. Amino acids: CASSLNWSGRNYGYTF. Drawing the rest from reference TRBV5-5 and TRBJ1-2, the complete variable domain is DAGVTQSPTHLIKTRGQQVTLRCSPISGHKSVSWYQQVLGQGPQFIFQYYEKEERGRGNFPDRFSARQFPNYSSELNVNALLLGDSALYLCASSLNWSGRNYGYTFGSGTRLTVV.